These 25 T cell receptor beta chains were sequenced from one sample in a study of blood T cell repertoires in COVID-19. Measured with immunoSEQ multiplex PCR; TCRdb has only the in-frame clones, and not every one. This repertoire shows around 300,000 clones, approximately 89% found once; its top ten account for less than 6%. The sequencing input was PBMCs or T cells enriched from blood (not recorded which). The receptors derive from a woman in her twenties or thirties who had recovered from COVID-19.

Only one count was recorded for this clone. The chain links TRBV6-4 to TRBJ1-1; D gene ambiguous. Trimming removed 4 bases from V and 2 bases from J, with 8 bases in between. From germline, CDR1 is MRHNA and CDR2 SNTAGT. The CDR3 is 13 residues long. CDR3 coding DNA: TGTGCCAGCAGTGTAGGAGAAAACACTGAAGCTTTCTTT. This gives the protein CASSVGENTEAFF.

J is TRBJ2-5 and V is TRBV19, with a possible D match to TRBD1 (5 bases). The V end was cut by 10 bases, the J end by 2 bases, with 14 bases between. This CDR3 region has 13 residues. Germline CDR1 is LNHDA and CDR2 is SQIVND (reference sequence). For the CDR3, the DNA is TGTGCCACAACCCAGGGTCAACAAGAGACCCAGTACTTC. It translates to CATTQGQQETQYF.

The genes are TRBV6-6 and TRBJ2-1; D is possibly TRBD2 (5 bases). The CDR3 runs 14 residues. V shed 5 bases and J shed 1 base, with 9 bases lying between them. Germline V gene data show CDR1 as MNHNY and CDR2 as SVGAGI (reference sequence). The CDR3, as DNA: TGTGCCAGCAGTCACAGCGGATCCTACAATGAGCAGTTCTTC. It codes for CASSHSGSYNEQFF.

The chain links TRBV12-3 or TRBV12-4 to TRBJ1-5; 9 bases match TRBD1. The junction had 1 base not matched to a gene; V was cut back by 5 bases and J by 8 bases. The CDR3 spans 12 residues. CDR3 coding DNA: TGTGCCAGCAGTAGGGACAGGGAGCCCCAGCATTTT. This translates into CASSRDREPQHF.

V is TRBV7-2 and J is TRBJ1-2; D not certain. The CDR3 loop spans 15 amino acids. The V and J ends lost 1 base and 0 bases respectively, with 9 bases between them. Germline CDR1 is SGHTA and CDR2 is FQGNSA. The DNA of the CDR3 is TGTGCCAGCAGCTTAGAGCGTGCAGCTAACTATGGCTACACCTTC. Its protein is CASSLERAANYGYTF.

This chain joins TRBV12-3 or TRBV12-4 and TRBJ2-4; D is unresolved. The CDR3 sequence is 12 residues long. V was trimmed by 4 bases and J by 7 bases, leaving 8 bases between them. As DNA, the CDR3 is TGTGCCAGCAGTTGGGCAAGGAACATTCAGTACTTC. Amino acids: CASSWARNIQYF.

The chain is built from TRBV29-1 and TRBJ2-5; a weak D match, TRBD2 (6 bases). This CDR3 is built from 11 residues. The germline CDR1 and CDR2 sequences are SQVTM and ANQGSEA. The V end was cut by 4 bases, the J end by 4 bases, with 7 bases between. The CDR3 region has the DNA TGCAGCGTTGCCGGGGGAGAGACCCAGTACTTC. Its translation is CSVAGGETQYF.

V usage is TRBV4-3 and J usage is TRBJ2-1; TRBD2 agrees at 12 bases. There are 16 residues in the CDR3. Looked up from germline, CDR1 is LGHNA and CDR2 is YSLEER. V lost 3 bases to trimming and J lost 9 bases; unmatched junction nucleotides: 9. The CDR3 protein is CASSHLSSGGAPEQFF. The DNA for the CDR3 is TGCGCCAGCAGCCACCTATCTAGCGGGGGGGCCCCTGAGCAGTTCTTC.

The chain recombines TRBV4-2 with TRBJ1-4; weak D call: TRBD1 (6 bases). Trimming removed 5 bases at V and 5 bases at J, with 15 bases between. The germline CDR1 and CDR2 sequences are LGHNA and YNFKEQ. The CDR3 is 15 residues long. The CDR3 DNA reads TGTGCCAGCAGCTCAAATATCCAGGGGAATGAAAAACTGTTTTTT. Amino acids: CASSSNIQGNEKLFF.

The CDR3: CASSIGRVQETQYF. Written as DNA, the CDR3 is TGTGCCAGTAGTATAGGCCGGGTTCAAGAGACCCAGTACTTC. The gene calls are TRBV19 and TRBJ2-5; the D is unclear. CDR1 and CDR2 (germline): LNHDA, SQIVND (reference sequence). Trimming pared 1 base from V and 2 bases from J, leaving 8 bases between. The CDR3 is 14 amino acids.

The chain employs TRBV6-5 and TRBJ1-1; D call uncertain. Germline CDR1 reads MNHEY; CDR2 reads SVGAGI. Trimming shortened V by 4 bases and J by 4 bases, and 13 bases separated the two germline ends. The CDR3 spans 14 residues. The DNA for the CDR3 is TGTGCCAGCAGTTCCTTAACCGCGGGCACTGAAGCTTTCTTT. Encoded protein: CASSSLTAGTEAFF.

To note about this clone: Other DNA sequences of this sample code for an identical CDR3. The chain joins TRBV5-1 to TRBJ1-2; TRBD1 matches at 8 bases. Germline V gene sequence: CDR1 SGHRS, CDR2 YFSETQ. The CDR3 length is 13 residues. Losses at the gene ends were 0 bases for V and 8 bases for J; bases not matched to a gene: 3. The CDR3 DNA sequence: TGCGCCAGCAGCTTGGGGACAGGGAACGGCTACACCTTC. This encodes CASSLGTGNGYTF.

This clone was counted once. The chain uses TRBV3-1 (or the pseudogene TRBV3-2) and TRBJ1-2; D uncertain. Looked up from germline, CDR1 is LGHDT and CDR2 is YNNKEL (reference sequence). The V end lost 0 bases, the J end lost 6 bases, and 17 bases lay between the germline ends. The CDR3 consists of 16 residues. CDR3 nucleotides: TGTGCCAGCAGCCAAGAGAGAATGAGAAGGGAGAATGGCTACACCTTC. Encoded protein: CASSQERMRRENGYTF.

This chain joins TRBV27 and TRBJ2-5; D unresolved. The V end was cut by 7 bases, the J end by 6 bases, with 6 bases between. Germline CDR1 is MNHEY and CDR2 is SMNVEV (reference sequence). The CDR3 totals 10 residues. CDR3 DNA: TGTGCCAGCACCGGTAAGACCCAGTACTTC. It codes for CASTGKTQYF.

The rearrangement uses TRBV7-2 and TRBJ2-5, with 8 bases aligning to TRBD2. The CDR3 has 15 amino acids. Losses at the gene ends were 0 bases for V and 4 bases for J; bases not matched to a gene: 4. Germline CDR1 is SGHTA and CDR2 is FQGNSA. In nucleotides, the CDR3 is TGTGCCAGCAGCTTAGCGCTAGCGGGTAGAGAGACCCAGTACTTC. Translating gives CASSLALAGRETQYF.

The V and J genes are TRBV2 and TRBJ2-1, with 10 bases fitting TRBD1. Looked up from germline, CDR1 is SNHLY and CDR2 is FYNNEI. CDR3 length: 16 residues. Unmatched junction bases numbered 8, after V lost 6 bases and J lost 3 bases. The CDR3 here is CASSGVRTGGYNEQFF. CDR3 bases: TGTGCCAGCAGCGGAGTGAGGACAGGGGGCTACAATGAGCAGTTCTTC.

CDR3 loop: CASSPRPTLQDTEAFF. The CDR3 DNA reads TGTGCCAGCTCACCACGGCCGACCCTTCAGGACACTGAAGCTTTCTTT. This chain connects TRBV18 to TRBJ1-1; D is undetermined. Germline lookup yields CDR1 KGHSH and CDR2 LQKENI. The CDR3 totals 16 residues. V lost 1 base, J lost 3 bases, and 15 bases lay in between.

The gene calls are TRBV5-1 and TRBJ2-3, with 8 bases fitting TRBD1. With 6 bases clipped from V and 2 bases from J, the junction kept 14 bases outside the gene matches. Germline lookup yields CDR1 SGHRS and CDR2 YFSETQ. This CDR3 comprises 17 residues. This CDR3 reads CASTLTFTGGDTDTQYF. The CDR3, as DNA: TGCGCCAGCACCTTAACATTCACAGGGGGTGACACAGATACGCAGTATTTT.

The rearrangement joins TRBV7-6 to TRBJ1-3, with TRBD1 as a possible D gene (6 bases). Germline-derived CDR1 and CDR2 are SGHVS and FNYEAQ. V was trimmed by 0 bases and J by 3 bases, leaving 15 bases between them. CDR3 length equals 17 residues. The CDR3 coding sequence is TGTGCCAGCAGCTTAGCGATGAAGGGGGAGTTTGGAAACACCATATATTTT. Amino acids: CASSLAMKGEFGNTIYF.

To note about this clone: Since a much larger clone is just one base distant, this may be a read error. The chain employs TRBV27 and TRBJ2-7; D perhaps matches TRBD1 (6 bases). CDR3 length equals 11 residues. V was cut by 6 bases and J by 4 bases, with 7 bases left in between. CDR1 is MNHEY and CDR2 is SMNVEV in the germline V gene (reference sequence). The CDR3 DNA sequence: TGTGCCAGCAGCACAGGGTACGAGCAGTACTTC. As protein: CASSTGYEQYF.

This chain uses TRBV11-2 with TRBJ1-2, with TRBD1 matching 9 bases. The V segment lost 6 bases and the J segment 0 bases; nucleotides outside the gene matches: 8. Germline lookup yields CDR1 SGHAT and CDR2 FQNNGV. CDR3 length equals 16 residues. CDR3 protein: CASSRDRVIANYGYTF. The CDR3 nucleotides are TGTGCCAGCAGTAGGGACAGGGTCATAGCTAACTATGGCTACACCTTC. Drawing the rest from reference TRBV11-2 and TRBJ1-2, the complete variable domain is EAGVAQSPRYKIIEKRQSVAFWCNPISGHATLYWYQQILGQGPKLLIQFQNNGVVDDSQLPKDRFSAERLKGVDSTLKIQPAKLEDSAVYLCASSRDRVIANYGYTFGSGTRLTVV.

The V call is TRBV27, the J call TRBJ1-1; possible D gene TRBD1, 5 bases. The CDR3 consists of 14 residues. V shed 6 bases and J shed 1 base, with 12 bases lying between them. CDR1 and CDR2 (germline): MNHEY, SMNVEV (reference sequence). In DNA form, the CDR3 reads TGTGCCAGCAGCCTCCTGGGGGGGAACACTGAAGCTTTCTTT. Amino acid sequence: CASSLLGGNTEAFF.

The genes are TRBV19 and TRBJ2-1, with 7 bases lining up with TRBD1. This CDR3 contains 15 residues. Germline loops: CDR1 LNHDA, CDR2 SQIVND (reference sequence). Trimming at V came to 2 bases and at J to 2 bases, leaving 3 bases not matched to a gene. This chain's CDR3 is CASSIQGGAYNEQFF. CDR3 coding DNA: TGTGCCAGTAGTATACAAGGGGGCGCCTACAATGAGCAGTTCTTC.

V gene TRBV2 combines with J gene TRBJ1-2, with 9 bases identical to TRBD1. The CDR3 spans 15 residues. V lost 2 bases and J lost 4; bases outside the gene matches: 5. Germline-derived CDR1 and CDR2 are SNHLY and FYNNEI. The CDR3 DNA reads as TGTGCCAGCAGTGAAACTCGGGACAGGGTCTATGGCTACACCTTC. The encoded protein is CASSETRDRVYGYTF.

V usage is TRBV5-6 and J usage is TRBJ2-3; D remains ambiguous. Germline V gene lookup returns CDR1 SGHDT and CDR2 YYEEEE. The length of the CDR3 is 14 residues. The V and J ends lost 0 bases and 3 bases respectively, with 8 bases between them. The CDR3 coding sequence is TGTGCCAGCAGCTTGGATCGCCAGACAGATACGCAGTATTTT. Translating gives CASSLDRQTDTQYF. Full variable domain (rest looked up from reference TRBV5-6 and TRBJ2-3): DAGVTQSPTHLIKTRGQQVTLRCSPKSGHDTVSWYQQALGQGPQFIFQYYEEEERQRGNFPDRFSGHQFPNYSSELNVNALLLGDSALYLCASSLDRQTDTQYFGPGTRLTVL.